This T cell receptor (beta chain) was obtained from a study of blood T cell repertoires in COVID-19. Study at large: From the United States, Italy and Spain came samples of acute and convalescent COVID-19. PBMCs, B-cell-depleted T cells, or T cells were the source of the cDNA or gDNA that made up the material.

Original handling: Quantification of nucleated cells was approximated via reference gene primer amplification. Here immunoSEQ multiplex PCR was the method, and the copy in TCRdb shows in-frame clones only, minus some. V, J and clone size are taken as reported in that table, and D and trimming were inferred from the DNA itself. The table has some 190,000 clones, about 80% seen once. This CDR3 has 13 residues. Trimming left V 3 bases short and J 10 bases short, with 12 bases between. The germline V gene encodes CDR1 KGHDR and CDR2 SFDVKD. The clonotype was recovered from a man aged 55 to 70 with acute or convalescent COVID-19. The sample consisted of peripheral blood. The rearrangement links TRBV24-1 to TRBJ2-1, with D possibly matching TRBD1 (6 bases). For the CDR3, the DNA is TGTGCCACCAGTGATACAGGGATTGGGGAGCAGTTCTTC. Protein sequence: CATSDTGIGEQFF.